Sequencing of this T cell receptor (beta chain) was carried out in a study of monozygotic twins with inflammatory bowel disease (dated by TCRdb to the late 2010s). General notes on the study: The full study comprised 28 monozygotic twin pairs: nine German pairs (four IBD-concordant, five IBD-discordant) and 19 IBD-discordant Danish pairs. Disease-associated traits were sought mainly through comparisons between IBD patients and their genetically identical healthy co-twins within discordant pairs. Each individual had, on average, about 151 000 unique TCRalpha sequences and 181 000 unique TCRbeta sequences available for analysis. General findings and caveats noted by the study authors: IBD patients had lower TCRbeta repertoire diversity, measured by the inverse Simpson index, than their healthy co-twins. No single strong signal or clonotype linked to IBD turned up in the results, so the idea that one exists was not supported. Distinction between different T cell subtypes could not be achieved in the analysis. Repertoire similarity did not differ between concordant and discordant twins, which could be due to limited statistical power. Because patients received different immunosuppressive treatments, the repertoires may have picked up extra background noise and variability between individuals. Compared with healthy twins, IBD patients had fewer clonotypes in common with other individuals, a difference most pronounced in patients showing signs of disease activity.

From each donor, a roughly 2.5 ml peripheral blood sample was drawn into PAXgene tubes and stored at -80 degrees C. Total RNA was isolated from whole blood with the PAXgene blood miRNA kit on an automated QIAcube, without T cell sorting. Peripheral blood from monozygotic twin pairs who were concordant or discordant for inflammatory bowel disease underwent deep TCRalpha and TCRbeta repertoire profiling using unique molecular barcoding. Smoking habits were recorded for all twin pairs, and individuals were classified as current, former or never smokers. Comments on this clonotype: No cognate antigen has been identified for it.

Per the germline V gene (reference sequence), SGHNT is the CDR1 and YYREEE is the CDR2. From cysteine to phenylalanine, the CDR3 is 16 amino acids long. The nucleotide record is missing. The library was generated by 5' RACE. Preparation of each TCR library used around 3.5 ug of total RNA. For each sample, cDNA synthesis with SMARTScribe reverse transcriptase was split into eight separate reactions. Unique molecular identifiers containing a 6-nucleotide sample barcode were introduced through template switching during cDNA synthesis. TCRalpha and TCRbeta cDNA was amplified in two nested PCRs of approximately 17 and 9 cycles, and bead purification was carried out after each PCR. Before amplification, the cDNA was treated with uracil DNA-glycosylase and purified using the QIAquick PCR purification kit. The second PCR was the step at which Illumina TruSeq-compatible adapters and sample-specific barcodes were added. TapeStation and Qubit were used to check library quality and concentration, and 4.5 to 6.5 ng of each library was pooled. The pooled libraries were sequenced with 2 x 100 bp reads and custom sequencing primers on an Illumina HiSeq2500 single-index Rapid Run. Under the source paper's analysis protocol: MiGEC version 1.2.6 was used for UMI-based consensus assembly, which corrected PCR and sequencing errors. MiXCR version 2.1.1 was used to carry out V(D)J alignment, clonotype assembly and CDR3 extraction. To normalise gene usage, clonotype sharing and MAIT/NKT TCR abundance, the analysis used the top 1000, 10 000 and 20 000 clonotypes per sample. After downsampling to 27 000 UMIs, diversity was calculated as the inverse Simpson index using the vegan R package. Paired Mann-Whitney U tests were applied to discordant twin pairs, with Benjamini-Hochberg correction for multiple testing. After reprocessing by TCRdb, each CDR3 protein sequence is one entry, and no DNA is given. Here the V and J calls rest on TCRdb's processing, not on the authors' analysis. The sample's own table lists 400,000 to 500,000 distinct CDR3 sequences. The ten largest clones represent 2% to 3% of the sample.

The source material was blood. The chain is assembled from TRBV5-4 and TRBJ2-1; no DNA is available, so the TRBD2 call from TCRdb remains unchecked. This clonotype was sampled from a human donor with ulcerative colitis or Crohn's disease, or a healthy co-twin of an affected twin (not recorded which). The CDR3 here reads CASSLRGGGRSNEQFF.